The 3 T cell receptor beta chains below all came from one sample that was sequenced in a study of a mutant IDH1 vaccine in newly diagnosed glioma (dated by TCRdb to the early 2020s). The antigens of these receptors remain unknown. This sample's time point label indicates: week 47, end of study. Each vaccine dose, consisting of 300 ug of a 20-mer mutant IDH1 peptide in Montanide, was administered subcutaneously with topical imiquimod. The library was built by means of the immunoSEQ multiplex PCR assay. TCRdb took this table from immuneACCESS and kept in-frame rearrangements with V and J called. Such tables lack part of the clones; where checked against another copy, unresolved V genes explain under half of the gap, and the rest is unexplained. Across this sample there are 55,000 to 65,000 clones, with around 75% seen only once. The ten largest account for less than 6.5% of the sample. The source material was PBMCs, sampled from a glioma patient whose treatment included an IDH1 peptide vaccine. Every receptor here comes from a man aged 45-65 years with glioma.

The chain is built from TRBV18 and TRBJ1-1; perhaps TRBD1 as D (5 bases). The CDR3 has 16 residues. Germline V gene data show CDR1 as KGHSH and CDR2 as LQKENI. Trimming removed 3 bases at V and 1 base at J, with 15 bases between. The CDR3 spells CASSPPHGGENTEAFF. In nucleotides, the CDR3 is TGTGCCAGCTCACCGCCCCACGGGGGGGAGAACACTGAAGCTTTCTTT.

There are a few counts of this clone. This sequence joins TRBV29-1 and TRBJ2-2; D gene ambiguous. This CDR3 is 13 amino acids long. Per germline, CDR1 SQVTM and CDR2 ANQGSEA. Trimming removed 1 base from V and 5 bases from J, with 8 bases in between. The CDR3 sequence: CSVEGVGTGELFF. The CDR3 DNA reads TGCAGCGTTGAAGGGGTGGGGACCGGGGAGCTGTTTTTT.

This rearrangement joins TRBV19 to TRBJ2-5; TRBD1 might be the D (7 bases). Trimming took off 7 bases at V and 0 bases at J, with 18 bases between the two ends. The length of the CDR3 is 16 residues. The germline V gene encodes CDR1 LNHDA and CDR2 SQIVND (reference sequence). The CDR3 here is CASTGTGDSYQETQYF. The CDR3 nucleotides are TGTGCCAGTACGGGTACAGGGGACTCGTACCAAGAGACCCAGTACTTC.